These 2 T cell receptor beta chains were all obtained from the same sample, sequenced in a study of blood T cell repertoires in COVID-19. Sequencing used immunoSEQ multiplex PCR; TCRdb keeps in-frame clones, though not all of them. The data show more than 95,000 clones, with approximately 87% seen just once and over 12% held by the top ten. The sequenced sample was peripheral blood. These receptors all come from a man aged 50 or older with acute or convalescent COVID-19.

The chain couples TRBV10-2 to TRBJ2-3, with a tentative D call TRBD1 (5 bases). CDR1 WSHSY and CDR2 SAAADI come from the germline V gene. The CDR3 is made up of 12 amino acids. Trimming removed 6 bases from V and 6 bases from J, with 10 bases in between. The CDR3 reads CASSPQGDTQYF. CDR3 sequence (DNA): TGCGCCAGCAGCCCTCAGGGCGATACGCAGTATTTT.

The chain recombines TRBV2 with TRBJ2-1, with 7 bases that match TRBD2. CDR3 length equals 14 residues. Trimming at V came to 8 bases and at J to 0 bases, leaving 4 bases not matched to a gene. Germline CDR1 and CDR2: SNHLY and FYNNEI. CDR3 DNA sequence: TGTGCCAGCCTGAGCGGGGTCTCCTACAATGAGCAGTTCTTC. Protein product: CASLSGVSYNEQFF.